This T cell receptor (beta chain) was documented in a study of T cell responses to AZD1222 COVID-19 vaccine. Generated by immunoSEQ multiplex PCR, the TCRdb table keeps only in-frame clones and is missing some. The table has 140,000 to 150,000 clones, around 92% seen once; the top ten hold roughly 3.3%. V lost 5 bases, J lost 7 bases, and 12 bases lay in between. This CDR3 contains 13 residues. The sequence came from an adult who received the AZD1222 COVID-19 vaccine. This sequence joins TRBV12-3 or TRBV12-4 and TRBJ1-5; D might be TRBD1 (5 bases). The source was peripheral blood, collected 28 days after the second AZD1222 dose. For the CDR3, the DNA is TGTGCCAGCAGTACCAGGGTCGTACAGCCCCAGCATTTT. This encodes CASSTRVVQPQHF.